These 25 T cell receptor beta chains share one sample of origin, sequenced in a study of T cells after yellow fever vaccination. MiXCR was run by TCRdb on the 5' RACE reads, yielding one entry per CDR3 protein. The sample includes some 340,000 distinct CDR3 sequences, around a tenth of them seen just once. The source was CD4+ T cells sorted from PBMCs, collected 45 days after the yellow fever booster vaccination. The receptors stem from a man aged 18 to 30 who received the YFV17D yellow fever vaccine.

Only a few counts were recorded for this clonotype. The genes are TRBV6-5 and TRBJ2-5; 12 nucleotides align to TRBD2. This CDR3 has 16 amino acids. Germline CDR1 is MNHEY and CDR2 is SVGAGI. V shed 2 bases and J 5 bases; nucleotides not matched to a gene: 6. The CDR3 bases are TGTGCCAGCAGTTACGGGTCTAGCGGGGGGGCGGAGACCCAGTACTTC. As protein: CASSYGSSGGAETQYF.

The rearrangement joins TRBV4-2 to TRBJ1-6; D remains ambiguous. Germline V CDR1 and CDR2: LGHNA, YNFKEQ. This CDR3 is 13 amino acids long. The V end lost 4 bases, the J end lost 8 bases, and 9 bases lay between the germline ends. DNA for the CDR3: TGTGCCAGCAGCCGGCTGGATGATTCACCCCTCCACTTT. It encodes CASSRLDDSPLHF.

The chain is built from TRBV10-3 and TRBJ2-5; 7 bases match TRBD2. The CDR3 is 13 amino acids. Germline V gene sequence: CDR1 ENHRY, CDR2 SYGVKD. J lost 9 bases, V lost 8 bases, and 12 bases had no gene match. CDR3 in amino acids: CAIADGGSGPQYF. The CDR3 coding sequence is TGTGCCATCGCAGACGGGGGTAGCGGGCCCCAGTACTTC.

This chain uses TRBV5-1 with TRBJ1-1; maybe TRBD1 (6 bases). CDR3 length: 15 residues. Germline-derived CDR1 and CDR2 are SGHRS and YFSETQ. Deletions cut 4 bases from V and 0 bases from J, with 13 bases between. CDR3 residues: CASSLGQIMNTEAFF. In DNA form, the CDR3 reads TGCGCCAGCAGCCTCGGACAGATTATGAACACTGAAGCTTTCTTT.

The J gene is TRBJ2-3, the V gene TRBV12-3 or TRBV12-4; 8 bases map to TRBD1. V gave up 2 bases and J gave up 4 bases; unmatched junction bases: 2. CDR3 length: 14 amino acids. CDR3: CASSLTGGPDTQYF. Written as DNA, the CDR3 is TGTGCCAGCAGTTTAACAGGGGGGCCAGATACGCAGTATTTT.

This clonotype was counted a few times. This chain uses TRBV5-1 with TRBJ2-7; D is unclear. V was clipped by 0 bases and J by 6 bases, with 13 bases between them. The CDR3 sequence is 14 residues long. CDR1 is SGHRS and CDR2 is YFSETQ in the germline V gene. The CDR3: CASSLGPSPREQYF. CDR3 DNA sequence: TGCGCCAGCAGCTTGGGCCCGAGCCCGCGCGAGCAGTACTTC. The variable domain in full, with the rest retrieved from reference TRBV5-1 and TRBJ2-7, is KAGVTQTPRYLIKTRGQQVTLSCSPISGHRSVSWYQQTPGQGLQFLFEYFSETQRNKGNFPGRFSGRQFSNSRSEMNVSTLELGDSALYLCASSLGPSPREQYFGPGTRLTVT.

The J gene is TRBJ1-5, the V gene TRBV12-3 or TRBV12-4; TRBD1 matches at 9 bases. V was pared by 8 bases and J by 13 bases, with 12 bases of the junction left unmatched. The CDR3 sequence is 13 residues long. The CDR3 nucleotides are TGTGCCAGCTCTCTGATTTTACAGGGGGCGCAGCATTTT. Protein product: CASSLILQGAQHF.

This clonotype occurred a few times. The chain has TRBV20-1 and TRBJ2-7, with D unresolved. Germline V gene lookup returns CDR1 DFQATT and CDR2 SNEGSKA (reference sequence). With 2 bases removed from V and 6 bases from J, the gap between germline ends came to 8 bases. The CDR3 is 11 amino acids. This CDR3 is CSARRMGEQYV. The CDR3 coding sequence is TGCAGTGCTAGACGGATGGGCGAGCAGTACGTC.

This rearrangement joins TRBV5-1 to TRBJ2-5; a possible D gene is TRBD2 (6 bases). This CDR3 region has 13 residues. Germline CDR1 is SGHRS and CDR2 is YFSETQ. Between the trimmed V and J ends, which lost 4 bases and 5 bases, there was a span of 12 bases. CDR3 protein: CASSPGVMETQYF. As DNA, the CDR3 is TGCGCCAGCAGCCCGGGGGTGATGGAGACCCAGTACTTC.

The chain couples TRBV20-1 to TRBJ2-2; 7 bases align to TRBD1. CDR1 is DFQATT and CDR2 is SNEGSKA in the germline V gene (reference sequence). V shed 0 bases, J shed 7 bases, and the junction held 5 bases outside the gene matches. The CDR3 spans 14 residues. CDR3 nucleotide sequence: TGCAGTGCTAGAGATCCCCAGGGGGTCGGGGAGCTGTTTTTT. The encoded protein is CSARDPQGVGELFF.

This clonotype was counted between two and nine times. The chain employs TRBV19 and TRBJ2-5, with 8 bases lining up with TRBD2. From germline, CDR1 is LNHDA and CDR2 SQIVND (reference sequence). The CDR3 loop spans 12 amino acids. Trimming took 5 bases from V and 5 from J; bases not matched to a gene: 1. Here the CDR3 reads CASSVAGETQYF. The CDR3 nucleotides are TGTGCCAGTAGTGTAGCGGGGGAGACCCAGTACTTC.

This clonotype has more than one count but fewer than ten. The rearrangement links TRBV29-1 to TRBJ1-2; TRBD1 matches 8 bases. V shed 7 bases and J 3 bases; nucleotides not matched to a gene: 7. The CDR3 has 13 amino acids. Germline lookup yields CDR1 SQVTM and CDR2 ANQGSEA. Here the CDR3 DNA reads TGCAGCGACAGACAGGGGCTGGACTATGGCTACACCTTC. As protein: CSDRQGLDYGYTF.

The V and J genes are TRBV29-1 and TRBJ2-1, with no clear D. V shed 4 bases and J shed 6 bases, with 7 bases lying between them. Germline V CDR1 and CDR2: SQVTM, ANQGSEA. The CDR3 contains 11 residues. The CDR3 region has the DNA TGCAGCGTTGGCTCCCCCAATGAGCAGTTCTTC. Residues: CSVGSPNEQFF.

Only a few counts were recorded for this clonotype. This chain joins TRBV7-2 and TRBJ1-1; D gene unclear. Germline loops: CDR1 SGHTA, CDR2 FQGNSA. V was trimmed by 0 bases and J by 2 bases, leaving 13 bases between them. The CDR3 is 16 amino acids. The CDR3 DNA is TGTGCCAGCAGCTTAGCGATGGGAGGGAGTAACACTGAAGCTTTCTTT. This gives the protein CASSLAMGGSNTEAFF.

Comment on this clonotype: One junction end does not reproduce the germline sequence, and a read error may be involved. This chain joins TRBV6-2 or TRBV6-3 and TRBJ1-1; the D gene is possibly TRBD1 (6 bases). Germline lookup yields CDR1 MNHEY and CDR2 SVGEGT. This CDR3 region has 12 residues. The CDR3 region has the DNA TGTGCCTGCAGTCAGGGGCAACCTGAAGCTTTCTTT. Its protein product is CACSQGQPEAFF.

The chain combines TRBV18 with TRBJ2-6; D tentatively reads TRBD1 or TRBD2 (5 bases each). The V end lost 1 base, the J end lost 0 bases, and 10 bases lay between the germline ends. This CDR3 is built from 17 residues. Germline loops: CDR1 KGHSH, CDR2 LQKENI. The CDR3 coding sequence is TGTGCCAGCTCACCACTCGGGGCGAGCTCTGGGGCCAACGTCCTGACTTTC. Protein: CASSPLGASSGANVLTF.

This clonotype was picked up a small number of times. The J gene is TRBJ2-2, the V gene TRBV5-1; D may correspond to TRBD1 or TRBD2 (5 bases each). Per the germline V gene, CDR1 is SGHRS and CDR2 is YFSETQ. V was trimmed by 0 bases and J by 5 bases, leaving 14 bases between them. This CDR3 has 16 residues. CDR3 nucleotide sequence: TGCGCCAGCAGCTTGGCCGGGACGGCGAGAACCGGGGAGCTGTTTTTT. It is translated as CASSLAGTARTGELFF.

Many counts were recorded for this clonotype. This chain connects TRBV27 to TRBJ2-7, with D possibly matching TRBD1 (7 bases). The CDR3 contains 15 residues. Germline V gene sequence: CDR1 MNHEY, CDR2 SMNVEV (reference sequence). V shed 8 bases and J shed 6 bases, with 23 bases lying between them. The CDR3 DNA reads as TGTGCCAGCTCCCCCCCGGCAGGAGGGGGCAGCGAGCAGTACTTC. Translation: CASSPPAGGGSEQYF.

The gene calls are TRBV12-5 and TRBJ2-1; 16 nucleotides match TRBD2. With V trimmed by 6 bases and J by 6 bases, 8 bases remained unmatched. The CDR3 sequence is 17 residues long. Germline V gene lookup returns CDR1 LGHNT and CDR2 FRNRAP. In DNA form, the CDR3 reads TGTGCTAGTGGCCCGGGACTAGCGGGGGGGCCGGGCAATGAGCAGTTCTTC. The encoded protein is CASGPGLAGGPGNEQFF.

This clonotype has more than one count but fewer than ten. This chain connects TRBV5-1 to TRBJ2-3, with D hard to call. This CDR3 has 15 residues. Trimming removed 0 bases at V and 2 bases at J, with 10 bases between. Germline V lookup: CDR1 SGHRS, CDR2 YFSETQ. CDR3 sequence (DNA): TGCGCCAGCAGCTTGGATAACGGAATCACAGATACGCAGTATTTT. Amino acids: CASSLDNGITDTQYF.

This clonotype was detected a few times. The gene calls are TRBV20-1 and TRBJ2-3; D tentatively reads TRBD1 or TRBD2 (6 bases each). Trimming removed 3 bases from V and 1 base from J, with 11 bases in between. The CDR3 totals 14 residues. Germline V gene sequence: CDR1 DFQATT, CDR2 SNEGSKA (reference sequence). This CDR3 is CSASIRGRTDTQYF. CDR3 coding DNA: TGCAGTGCTAGTATCCGGGGGCGCACAGATACGCAGTATTTT.

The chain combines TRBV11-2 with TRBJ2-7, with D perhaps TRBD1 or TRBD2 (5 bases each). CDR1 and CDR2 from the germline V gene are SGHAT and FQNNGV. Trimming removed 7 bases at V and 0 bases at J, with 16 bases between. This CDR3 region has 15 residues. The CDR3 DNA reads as TGTGCCAGCACCTTGAGAGGGGAGAGCTCCTACGAGCAGTACGTC. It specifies CASTLRGESSYEQYV.

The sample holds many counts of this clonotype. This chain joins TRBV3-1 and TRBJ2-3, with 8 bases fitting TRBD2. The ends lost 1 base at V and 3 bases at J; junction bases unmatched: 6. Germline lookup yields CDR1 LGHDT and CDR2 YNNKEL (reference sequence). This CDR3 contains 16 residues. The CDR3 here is CASSQVRGGRTDTQYF. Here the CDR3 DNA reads TGTGCCAGCAGCCAAGTACGGGGGGGCCGGACAGATACGCAGTATTTT.

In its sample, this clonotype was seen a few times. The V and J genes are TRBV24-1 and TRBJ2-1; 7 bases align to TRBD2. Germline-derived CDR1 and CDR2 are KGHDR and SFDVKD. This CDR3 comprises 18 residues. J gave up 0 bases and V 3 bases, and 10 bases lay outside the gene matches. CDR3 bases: TGTGCCACCAGTGATGGACGACTAGCTACGAGCTCCTACAATGAGCAGTTCTTC. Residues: CATSDGRLATSSYNEQFF.

CDR3 in DNA: TGCAGTGCTAGGAACAGGGATTATGGCTACACCTTC. It is translated as CSARNRDYGYTF. The chain employs TRBV20-1 and TRBJ1-2, with D perhaps TRBD1 (6 bases). CDR3 size: 12 residues. CDR1 DFQATT and CDR2 SNEGSKA come from the germline V gene (reference sequence). V was cut by 3 bases and J by 5 bases, with 10 bases left in between.